These 19 T cell receptor beta chains were sequenced from one sample in a study of blood T cell repertoires in COVID-19. TCRdb's table, derived via immunoSEQ multiplex PCR, lists solely in-frame clones and lacks some. Of around 100,000 clones detected, 81% appear once; the ten largest clones hold 1.5% to 1.7%. The sample comprised peripheral blood. The source of these receptors is a man aged 45-65 years with acute or convalescent COVID-19.

The chain employs TRBV11-2 and TRBJ1-2; tentatively, D is TRBD1 (5 bases). With 0 bases removed from V and 7 bases from J, the gap between germline ends came to 9 bases. This CDR3 has 13 amino acids. Germline V CDR1 and CDR2: SGHAT, FQNNGV. The CDR3 protein is CASSLDRRVGYTF. The DNA for the CDR3 is TGTGCCAGCAGCTTAGATCGCAGGGTTGGCTACACCTTC.

The CDR3 DNA follows: TGTGCCAGCAGCCCGGCTTTGGGGCAGGGCTCTCATGGCTACACCTTC. It yields the protein CASSPALGQGSHGYTF. The chain joins TRBV7-8 to TRBJ1-2, with D perhaps TRBD1 (5 bases). With 5 bases removed from V and 6 bases from J, the gap between germline ends came to 22 bases. The CDR3 length is 16 residues. Germline CDR1 SGHVS, CDR2 FQNEAQ.

The V call is TRBV5-1, the J call TRBJ1-3, with 8 bases lining up with TRBD1. V was clipped by 0 bases and J by 0 bases; unmatched bases: 8. Per germline, CDR1 SGHRS and CDR2 YFSETQ. This CDR3 has 18 residues. CDR3 in amino acids: CASSLAFQGAPSGNTIYF. CDR3 sequence (DNA): TGCGCCAGCAGCTTGGCCTTTCAGGGGGCCCCCTCTGGAAACACCATATATTTT.

This clone was observed once. The chain combines TRBV19 with TRBJ1-2, with 7 nucleotides matching TRBD1. The germline V gene encodes CDR1 LNHDA and CDR2 SQIVND (reference sequence). The J segment lost 0 bases and the V segment lost 5 bases, leaving 3 bases of the junction unmatched. The CDR3 is 14 residues long. The CDR3 sequence is CASSFDRANYGYTF. CDR3 coding DNA: TGTGCCAGTAGTTTCGACAGGGCTAACTATGGCTACACCTTC.

The J gene is TRBJ1-1, the V gene TRBV23-1; 9 bases align to TRBD1. TRBV23-1 is placed among ORFs of uncertain function. Trimming at V came to 0 bases and at J to 5 bases, leaving 4 bases not matched to a gene. The CDR3 consists of 15 residues. The chain's CDR3 is CASSQSGQGNTEAFF. The DNA for the CDR3 is TGCGCCAGCAGTCAATCGGGACAGGGAAATACTGAAGCTTTCTTT.

The chain has TRBV6-1 and TRBJ1-2; no firm D call. Deletions cut 5 bases from V and 6 bases from J, with 4 bases between. This CDR3 is 10 amino acids long. Per the germline V gene, CDR1 is MNHNS and CDR2 is SASEGT. The CDR3 here is CASSYNGYTF. The CDR3 DNA reads TGTGCCAGCAGTTACAATGGCTACACCTTC.

V usage is TRBV27 and J usage is TRBJ2-1; 7 positions match TRBD2. With 5 bases clipped from V and 1 base from J, the junction kept 8 bases outside the gene matches. The length of the CDR3 is 16 residues. CDR1 is MNHEY and CDR2 is SMNVEV in the germline V gene (reference sequence). CDR3 amino acids: CASSTGPSGSYNEQFF. The CDR3 coding sequence is TGTGCCAGCAGTACAGGACCTAGCGGATCCTACAATGAGCAGTTCTTC.

The gene calls are TRBV30 and TRBJ1-2; TRBD1 matches 8 bases. V was clipped by 2 bases and J by 6 bases; unmatched bases: 8. The CDR3 has 14 amino acids. The germline V gene has CDR1 GTSNPN and CDR2 SVGIG (reference sequence). In DNA form, the CDR3 reads TGTGCCTGGAGTCCACGACAGGGGAGGGATGGCTACACCTTC. Translated, it gives CAWSPRQGRDGYTF.

The CDR3 DNA reads as TGTGCCAGCAGCCAAACCCCGGGACAGGCAGTATACGAGCAGTACTTC. Protein: CASSQTPGQAVYEQYF. The chain has TRBV3-1 (or the pseudogene TRBV3-2) and TRBJ2-7; 8 nucleotides agree with TRBD1. The CDR3 has 16 amino acids. The ends lost 2 bases at V and 4 bases at J; junction bases unmatched: 10. The germline CDR1 and CDR2 sequences are LGHDT and YNNKEL (reference sequence).

This clone was counted once. This chain connects TRBV30 to TRBJ1-2; D not certain. This CDR3 comprises 13 residues. The germline V gene has CDR1 GTSNPN and CDR2 SVGIG (reference sequence). V was shortened by 0 bases and J by 2 bases, with 7 bases between the two germline ends. The CDR3 loop is CAWSVDGNYGYTF. CDR3 coding DNA: TGTGCCTGGAGTGTAGACGGGAACTATGGCTACACCTTC. The variable domain in full, with the rest retrieved from reference TRBV30 and TRBJ1-2, is SQTIHQWPATLVQPVGSPLSLECTVEGTSNPNLYWYRQAAGRGLQLLFYSVGIGQISSEVPQNLSASRPQDRQFILSSKKLLLSDSGFYLCAWSVDGNYGYTFGSGTRLTVV.

This rearrangement joins TRBV20-1 to TRBJ1-1, with TRBD1 matching 8 bases. The CDR3 is 14 residues long. From germline, CDR1 is DFQATT and CDR2 SNEGSKA (reference sequence). With V trimmed by 3 bases and J by 4 bases, 7 bases remained unmatched. The CDR3 protein is CSASRTGGVTEAFF. The CDR3 nucleotides read TGCAGTGCTAGTAGAACAGGGGGTGTCACTGAAGCTTTCTTT.

In this sample, this clone turned up once. Distinct nucleotide sequences in the sample also encode this CDR3. The V and J genes are TRBV7-2 and TRBJ2-5; 7 nucleotides match TRBD2. The CDR3 sequence is 14 residues long. V trimming: 1 base; J trimming: 4 bases; junction bases outside the gene matches: 3. Per the germline V gene, CDR1 is SGHTA and CDR2 is FQGNSA. The CDR3 reads CASSLGGGRETQYF. DNA of the CDR3: TGTGCCAGCAGCTTAGGGGGGGGGAGAGAGACCCAGTACTTC.

This clone was detected only a few times. This rearrangement joins TRBV12-3 or TRBV12-4 to TRBJ2-7; a weak D match, TRBD1 (5 bases). This CDR3 is built from 13 residues. The V and J ends lost 0 bases and 6 bases respectively, with 9 bases between them. Here the CDR3 reads CASSLARQIEQYF. The CDR3 region has the DNA TGTGCCAGCAGTTTAGCGCGACAGATCGAGCAGTACTTC.

V is TRBV7-3 and J is TRBJ2-1, with TRBD1 as a possible D gene (6 bases). Germline CDR1 and CDR2: SGHTA and FQGTGA. The V gene lost 5 bases and the J gene lost 13 bases, with 18 bases spanning the gap. The CDR3 totals 13 residues. The CDR3 sequence is CASSLDRFSSQFF. CDR3 nucleotides: TGTGCCAGCAGCCTCGACAGGTTCTCGTCTCAGTTCTTC. Together with reference TRBV7-3 and TRBJ2-1, the CDR3 gives the full variable domain: GAGVSQTPSNKVTEKGKYVELRCDPISGHTALYWYRQSLGQGPEFLIYFQGTGAADDSGLPNDRFFAVRPEGSVSTLKIQRTERGDSAVYLCASSLDRFSSQFFGPGTRLTVL.

Only one count was recorded for this clone. V is TRBV28 and J is TRBJ1-5, with D perhaps matching TRBD1 (5 bases). The ends were cut back, 2 bases at V and 4 bases at J, with 12 bases in the middle. Germline V gives CDR1 MDHEN, CDR2 SYDVKM. The CDR3 is 15 amino acids. The CDR3 DNA is TGTGCCAGCAGTTTAAGACAGACGGCAAATCAGCCCCAGCATTTT. Residues: CASSLRQTANQPQHF. Complete variable domain (other parts from reference TRBV28 and TRBJ1-5): DVKVTQSSRYLVKRTGEKVFLECVQDMDHENMFWYRQDPGLGLRLIYFSYDVKMKEKGDIPEGYSVSREKKERFSLILESASTNQTSMYLCASSLRQTANQPQHFGDGTRLSIL.

The chain links TRBV28 to TRBJ2-1, with 9 bases fitting TRBD2. The CDR3 has 14 amino acids. Germline assignment: CDR1 MDHEN and CDR2 SYDVKM. The V segment lost 7 bases and the J segment 6 bases; nucleotides outside the gene matches: 7. CDR3: CASKSGGGVNEQFF. The DNA of the CDR3 is TGTGCCAGCAAATCCGGCGGGGGGGTCAATGAGCAGTTCTTC.

The chain joins TRBV2 to TRBJ1-2; D is uncertain. Deletions cut 2 bases from V and 2 bases from J, with 12 bases between. This CDR3 spans 15 amino acids. Germline values: CDR1 SNHLY, CDR2 FYNNEI. CDR3 amino acids: CASSEKSVLNYGYTF. CDR3 coding DNA: TGTGCCAGCAGTGAAAAATCCGTCCTCAACTATGGCTACACCTTC.

The rearrangement joins TRBV2 to TRBJ2-2; no clear D. The germline CDR1 and CDR2 sequences are SNHLY and FYNNEI. The V and J ends lost 6 bases and 2 bases respectively, with 7 bases between them. The CDR3 has 13 residues. The CDR3, as DNA: TGTGCCAGCAGAATCTCCAACACCGGGGAGCTGTTTTTT. This gives the protein CASRISNTGELFF.

This clone came up once. The chain links TRBV29-1 to TRBJ1-1; 7 nucleotides agree with TRBD1. J lost 1 base, V lost 2 bases, and 7 bases had no gene match. CDR3 length: 15 amino acids. Per germline, CDR1 SQVTM and CDR2 ANQGSEA. CDR3 DNA: TGCAGCGTTGAACCCTTAGACAGGGCGAACACTGAAGCTTTCTTT. Encoded protein: CSVEPLDRANTEAFF.